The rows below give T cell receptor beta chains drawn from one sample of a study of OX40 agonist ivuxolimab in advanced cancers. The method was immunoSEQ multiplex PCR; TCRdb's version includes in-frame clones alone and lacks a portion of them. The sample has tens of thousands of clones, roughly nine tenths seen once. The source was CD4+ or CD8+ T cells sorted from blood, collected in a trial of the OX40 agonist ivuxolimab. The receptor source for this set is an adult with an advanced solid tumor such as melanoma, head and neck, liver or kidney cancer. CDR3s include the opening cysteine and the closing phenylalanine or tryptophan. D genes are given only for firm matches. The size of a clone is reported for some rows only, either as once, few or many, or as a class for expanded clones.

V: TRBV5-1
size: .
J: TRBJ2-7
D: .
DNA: TGCGCCAGCAGCGAGGACGGGACCCCCTACGAGCAGTACTTC
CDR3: CASSEDGTPYEQYF

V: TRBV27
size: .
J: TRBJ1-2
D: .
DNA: TGTGCCAGCAGTCCTATCGCGGGAGGGGAAGTTAACTATGGCTACACCTTC
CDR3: CASSPIAGGEVNYGYTF

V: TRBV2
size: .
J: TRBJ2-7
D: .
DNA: TGTGCCAGCAGCGAACAGAGTCCCGATCCCTACGAGCAGTACTTC
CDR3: CASSEQSPDPYEQYF

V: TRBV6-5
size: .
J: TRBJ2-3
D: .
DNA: TGTGCCAGCAGTTACGCCCGGGACACCCCCACAGATACGCAGTATTTT
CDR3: CASSYARDTPTDTQYF

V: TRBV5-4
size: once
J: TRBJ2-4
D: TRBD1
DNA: TGTGCCAGCAGCTCTCTCGGGCAGGGGGTGGTCAAAAACATTCAGTACTTC
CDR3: CASSSLGQGVVKNIQYF

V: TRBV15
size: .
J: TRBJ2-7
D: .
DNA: TGTGCCACCAGCCCGAACAGGAGACGCCGCTACGAGCAGTACTTC
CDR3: CATSPNRRRRYEQYF

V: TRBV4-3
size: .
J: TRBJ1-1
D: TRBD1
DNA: TGCGCCAGCAGGGCGTCGGGACAGGTGAGTTGGACTGAAGCTTTCTTT
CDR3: CASRASGQVSWTEAFF

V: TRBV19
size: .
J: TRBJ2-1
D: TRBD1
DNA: TGTGCCAGTCGGGACAGGGGGCTTAATGAGCAGTTCTTC
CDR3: CASRDRGLNEQFF

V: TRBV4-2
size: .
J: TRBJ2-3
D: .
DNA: TGTGCCAGCAGCCAAGGTAATGGAAACACAGATACGCAGTATTTT
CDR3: CASSQGNGNTDTQYF

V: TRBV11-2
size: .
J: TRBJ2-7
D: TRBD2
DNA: TGTGCCAGCAGTTATAACGCGGGAGGGAGCTCCTACGAGCAGTACTTC
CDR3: CASSYNAGGSSYEQYF

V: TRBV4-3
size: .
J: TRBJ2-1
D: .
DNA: TGCGCCAGCAGCCAAGAAGGGACGCATGAGCAGTTCTTC
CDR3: CASSQEGTHEQFF

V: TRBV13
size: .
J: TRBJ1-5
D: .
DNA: TGTGCCAGCAGCTTATGGGGGGATGGGAGCAATCAGCCCCAGCATTTT
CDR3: CASSLWGDGSNQPQHF

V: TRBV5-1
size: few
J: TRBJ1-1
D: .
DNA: TGCGCCAGCAGCTATAGACAGCCGAACACTGAAGCTTTCTTT
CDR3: CASSYRQPNTEAFF

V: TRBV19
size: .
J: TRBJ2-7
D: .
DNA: TGTGCCACCCACGGGGCCCCCTGCGAGCAGTACTTC
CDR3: CATHGAPCEQYF

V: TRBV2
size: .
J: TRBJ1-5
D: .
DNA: TGTGCCAGCAGTGAAAGCTGGGGTAGCAATCAGCCCCAGCATTTT
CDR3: CASSESWGSNQPQHF

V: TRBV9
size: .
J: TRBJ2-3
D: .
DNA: TGTGCCAGCAGCGTAGAGGGGGTTAGGGGCACAGATACGCAGTATTTT
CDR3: CASSVEGVRGTDTQYF

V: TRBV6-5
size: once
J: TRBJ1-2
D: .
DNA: TGTGCCAGCAGTTATTTCCCGGGGGACTATGGCTACACCTTC
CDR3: CASSYFPGDYGYTF

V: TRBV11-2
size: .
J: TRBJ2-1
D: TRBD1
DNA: TGTGCCAGCAGCGCCGGGACAGCCGCTTACAATGAGCAGTTCTTC
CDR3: CASSAGTAAYNEQFF